Shown below are 8 T cell receptor beta chains from a single sample sequenced in a study of blood T cell repertoires in COVID-19. Libraries were prepared by immunoSEQ multiplex PCR; TCRdb keeps only in-frame clonotypes and omits some of them. The repertoire holds hundreds of thousands of clones, with approximately 91% as singletons. The sequencing input was peripheral blood. All receptors derive from a woman aged 55 to 70 with acute or convalescent COVID-19.

The genes are TRBV28 and TRBJ1-1; tentatively, D is TRBD1 (5 bases). V lost 2 bases, J lost 1 base, and 8 bases lay in between. The CDR3 consists of 14 residues. Germline V CDR1 and CDR2: MDHEN, SYDVKM. CDR3 amino acids: CASSLRGTNTEAFF. The CDR3, as DNA: TGTGCCAGCAGTTTACGGGGGACGAACACTGAAGCTTTCTTT.

Turning to this clone: The sample contains more than one DNA sequence encoding this CDR3. The J gene is TRBJ1-1, the V gene TRBV7-2; tentative D call: TRBD1 (6 bases). The V end was cut by 2 bases, the J end by 4 bases, with 8 bases between. Germline loops: CDR1 SGHTA, CDR2 FQGNSA. The CDR3 is 13 residues long. The CDR3 sequence: CASSLTGSTEAFF. CDR3 sequence (DNA): TGTGCCAGCAGCTTAACAGGGTCCACTGAAGCTTTCTTT.

The chain couples TRBV9 to TRBJ1-4, with a tentative D call TRBD1 (5 bases). The CDR3 is 17 residues long. Deletions cut 4 bases from V and 2 bases from J, with 18 bases between. Germline assignment: CDR1 SGDLS and CDR2 YYNGEE. The CDR3 DNA sequence: TGTGCCAGCAGCCCCGGCAGGTGGGGGGGGACTAATGAAAAACTGTTTTTT. This translates into CASSPGRWGGTNEKLFF.

CDR3 DNA sequence: TGTGCCAGCAGCACCGGGACTAGCGGGATCGCGGGGGAGACCCAGTACTTC. Its translation is CASSTGTSGIAGETQYF. The chain couples TRBV4-2 to TRBJ2-5; 13 bases line up with TRBD2. The CDR3 totals 17 residues. Germline lookup yields CDR1 LGHNA and CDR2 YNFKEQ. V lost 5 bases to trimming and J lost 5 bases; unmatched junction nucleotides: 11.

This chain connects TRBV3-1 (or the pseudogene TRBV3-2) to TRBJ1-2; possibly TRBD1 for D (5 bases). The ends were cut back, 3 bases at V and 5 bases at J, with 10 bases in the middle. The germline CDR1 and CDR2 sequences are LGHDT and YNNKEL (reference sequence). This CDR3 is 13 amino acids long. CDR3 coding DNA: TGTGCCAGCAGCCATCTATCAGGGTATGGCTACACCTTC. It yields the protein CASSHLSGYGYTF.

The CDR3 region has the DNA TGTGCCAGCAGCCCCCGGGACATAAACACTGAAGCTTTCTTT. It translates to CASSPRDINTEAFF. This chain connects TRBV9 to TRBJ1-1; a weak D match, TRBD1 (6 bases). The CDR3 covers 14 residues. The V gene's germline CDR1 is SGDLS and CDR2 YYNGEE. V was clipped by 4 bases and J by 2 bases, with 12 bases between them.

This sequence joins TRBV19 and TRBJ2-5; D might be TRBD1 (7 bases). CDR1 and CDR2 from the germline V gene are LNHDA and SQIVND (reference sequence). Trimming shortened V by 1 base and J by 7 bases, and 13 bases separated the two germline ends. This CDR3 has 14 amino acids. The CDR3 DNA is TGTGCCAGTAGTATAGGGGGGCAGGGGGGGACCCAGTACTTC. It translates to CASSIGGQGGTQYF. Together with reference TRBV19 and TRBJ2-5, the CDR3 gives the full variable domain: DGGITQSPKYLFRKEGQNVTLSCEQNLNHDAMYWYRQDPGQGLRLIYYSQIVNDFQKGDIAEGYSVSREKKESFPLTVTSAQKNPTAFYLCASSIGGQGGTQYFGPGTRLLVL.

The sample holds a few counts of this clone. V is TRBV2 and J is TRBJ2-5, with TRBD2 matching 9 bases. After removal of 6 bases from V and 5 bases from J, the junction contained 7 bases not matched to a gene. The CDR3 has 14 amino acids. Germline CDR1 and CDR2: SNHLY and FYNNEI. CDR3 sequence reads: CASRQSGGQETQYF. CDR3 nucleotides: TGTGCCAGCAGGCAAAGCGGGGGGCAGGAGACCCAGTACTTC.